The rows below give T cell receptor beta chains drawn from one sample of a study of cytomegalovirus exposure and HLA in healthy donors. Profiled with immunoSEQ multiplex PCR; TCRdb holds only in-frame clones, not every one. The profile shows more than 80,000 clones, roughly four fifths of them singletons. Sequencing was performed on PBMCs. Source of these receptors: a human donor in good health. CDR3s include the opening cysteine and the closing phenylalanine or tryptophan. The D gene is left open where the match is weak. The size field is filled for only some rows; it gives once, few, many or a size class.

V: TRBV5-4
size: -
J: TRBJ2-5
D: TRBD2
CDR3: CASSQKTSGRGETQYF
DNA: TGTGCCAGCAGCCAAAAGACTAGCGGGAGGGGGGAGACCCAGTACTTC

V: TRBV25-1
size: -
J: TRBJ1-2
D: TRBD1
CDR3: CASSEFRRGQNYGYTF
DNA: TGTGCCAGCAGTGAATTTCGAAGGGGGCAGAACTATGGCTACACCTTC

V: TRBV7-9
size: -
J: TRBJ1-3
D: -
CDR3: CASSWSVGDSGNTIYF
DNA: TGTGCCAGCAGCTGGTCGGTCGGGGACTCTGGAAACACCATATATTTT

V: TRBV19
size: -
J: TRBJ1-2
D: -
CDR3: CASKSGQGPSGYTF
DNA: TGTGCCAGTAAATCCGGCCAGGGGCCCTCGGGCTACACCTTC

V: TRBV7-2
size: -
J: TRBJ1-2
D: -
CDR3: CASSSTGGVGYTF
DNA: TGTGCCAGCAGCTCAACGGGCGGGGTTGGCTACACCTTC

V: TRBV29-1
size: -
J: TRBJ1-1
D: TRBD1
CDR3: CSAGQGVNTEAFF
DNA: TGCAGCGCCGGACAGGGGGTGAACACTGAAGCTTTCTTT

V: TRBV6-1
size: -
J: TRBJ2-3
D: -
CDR3: CASRFRGQGTDTQYF
DNA: TGTGCCAGCCGATTTAGGGGTCAAGGCACAGATACGCAGTATTTT

V: TRBV30
size: -
J: TRBJ2-7
D: TRBD2
CDR3: CAWSWGGTLTIYEQYF
DNA: TGTGCCTGGAGCTGGGGAGGGACCCTCACCATATACGAGCAGTACTTC

V: TRBV11-3
size: -
J: TRBJ2-1
D: -
CDR3: CASSPRHGGSYSYNEQFF
DNA: TGTGCCAGCAGCCCTAGACACGGGGGTTCCTACTCCTACAATGAGCAGTTCTTC

V: TRBV18
size: -
J: TRBJ1-1
D: -
CDR3: CASSPSGGLRHTEAFF
DNA: TGTGCCAGCTCACCCTCGGGTGGCTTGAGGCACACTGAAGCTTTCTTT

V: TRBV5-1
size: -
J: TRBJ2-6
D: -
CDR3: CASSLEGSGANVLTF
DNA: TGCGCCAGCAGCTTGGAGGGGTCTGGGGCCAACGTCCTGACTTTC

V: TRBV7-2
size: -
J: TRBJ1-6
D: TRBD1
CDR3: CASRPPRGRNSPLHF
DNA: TGTGCCAGCAGACCACCCAGGGGGCGCAATTCACCCCTCCACTTT

V: TRBV9
size: -
J: TRBJ2-5
D: -
CDR3: CASSPRGGTGQETQYF
DNA: TGTGCCAGCAGCCCAAGGGGGGGGACGGGCCAAGAGACCCAGTACTTC

V: TRBV11-2
size: -
J: TRBJ2-1
D: TRBD1
CDR3: CASSLGQANHNEQFF
DNA: TGTGCCAGCAGCCTGGGACAGGCTAACCACAATGAGCAGTTCTTC

V: TRBV7-9
size: -
J: TRBJ1-2
D: TRBD1
CDR3: CASSLATGFRGYTF
DNA: TGTGCCAGCAGCTTAGCGACAGGGTTCAGGGGCTACACCTTC

V: TRBV7-2
size: -
J: TRBJ2-4
D: TRBD2
CDR3: CASSLESGNENIQYF
DNA: TGTGCCAGCAGCTTAGAGAGCGGGAACGAAAACATTCAGTACTTC

V: TRBV2
size: few
J: TRBJ1-1
D: -
CDR3: CASSERGAEAFF
DNA: TGTGCCAGCAGTGAACGGGGGGCTGAAGCTTTCTTT

V: TRBV6-5
size: -
J: TRBJ2-7
D: -
CDR3: CASKRGGLGGEQYF
DNA: TGTGCCAGCAAAAGGGGGGGGTTGGGGGGCGAGCAGTACTTC

V: TRBV4-1
size: -
J: TRBJ2-1
D: TRBD2
CDR3: CASSQVAGELSYNEQFF
DNA: TGCGCCAGCAGCCAAGTCGCGGGGGAACTCTCCTACAATGAGCAGTTCTTC

V: TRBV25-1
size: -
J: TRBJ1-6
D: TRBD1
CDR3: CASRPDRGSSSPLHF
DNA: TGTGCCAGCAGGCCGGACAGGGGGAGTAGTTCACCCCTCCACTTT

V: TRBV30
size: -
J: TRBJ1-5
D: -
CDR3: CAWSHNGLTANQPQHF
DNA: TGTGCCTGGAGCCATAACGGACTCACCGCAAATCAGCCCCAGCATTTT

V: TRBV5-1
size: -
J: TRBJ2-5
D: -
CDR3: CASSLAVGGPSQETQYF
DNA: TGCGCCAGCAGCTTGGCGGTCGGGGGACCGAGCCAAGAGACCCAGTACTTC

V: TRBV7-2
size: -
J: TRBJ1-6
D: TRBD1
CDR3: CASSARGQGMGPLHF
DNA: TGTGCCAGCAGCGCCCGGGGACAGGGTATGGGGCCCCTCCACTTT

V: TRBV5-8
size: -
J: TRBJ1-1
D: -
CDR3: CASSFRGTEAFF
DNA: TGTGCCAGCAGCTTCAGGGGAACTGAAGCTTTCTTT

V: TRBV19
size: -
J: TRBJ1-5
D: TRBD1
CDR3: CASSIPGTGGQPQHF
DNA: TGTGCCAGTAGTATCCCCGGGACAGGGGGTCAGCCCCAGCATTTT

V: TRBV6-1
size: few
J: TRBJ1-5
D: TRBD1
CDR3: CASSLGQANQPQHF
DNA: TGTGCCAGCAGTCTTGGACAGGCCAATCAGCCCCAGCATTTT

V: TRBV6-5
size: -
J: TRBJ2-3
D: TRBD2
CDR3: CASWRGGTDTQYF
DNA: TGTGCCAGCTGGCGGGGGGGCACAGATACGCAGTATTTT

V: TRBV14
size: -
J: TRBJ1-1
D: -
CDR3: CASSLGMNTEAFF
DNA: TGTGCCAGCAGCCTCGGGATGAACACTGAAGCTTTCTTT

V: TRBV18
size: -
J: TRBJ2-7
D: -
CDR3: CASSRLRQTQSYEQYF
DNA: TGTGCCAGCTCACGCCTTCGACAAACACAAAGCTACGAGCAGTACTTC

V: TRBV10-3
size: -
J: TRBJ2-7
D: -
CDR3: CAIKKDRSSYEQYF
DNA: TGTGCCATCAAGAAGGACAGAAGCTCCTACGAGCAGTACTTC

V: TRBV7-7
size: -
J: TRBJ2-5
D: TRBD2
CDR3: CASSPGTSWGETQYF
DNA: TGTGCCAGCAGTCCCGGGACTAGCTGGGGAGAGACCCAGTACTTC

V: TRBV6-1
size: -
J: TRBJ1-2
D: -
CDR3: CASTPREGTGYTF
DNA: TGTGCCAGCACCCCACGGGAAGGGACAGGCTACACCTTC

V: TRBV30
size: -
J: TRBJ2-4
D: -
CDR3: CAWSAGVGNIQYF
DNA: TGTGCCTGGAGTGCAGGGGTGGGAAACATTCAGTACTTC

V: TRBV14
size: -
J: TRBJ2-7
D: -
CDR3: CASSPGRIHLYEQYF
DNA: TGTGCCAGCAGTCCGGGTCGTATCCACCTCTACGAGCAGTACTTC

V: TRBV5-4
size: -
J: TRBJ2-3
D: -
CDR3: CASAREAGTDTQYF
DNA: TGTGCCAGCGCCCGAGAGGCAGGCACAGATACGCAGTATTTT

V: TRBV29-1
size: -
J: TRBJ1-6
D: TRBD1
CDR3: CSVSDRGNSPLHF
DNA: TGCAGCGTTTCCGACAGGGGTAATTCACCCCTCCACTTT

V: TRBV19
size: -
J: TRBJ1-5
D: TRBD1
CDR3: CASSMGTVNQPQHF
DNA: TGTGCCAGTAGTATGGGGACAGTTAATCAGCCCCAGCATTTT

V: TRBV6-1
size: -
J: TRBJ2-2
D: TRBD2
CDR3: CASSAIAGAHTGELFF
DNA: TGTGCCAGCAGTGCGATAGCGGGGGCCCACACCGGGGAGCTGTTTTTT

V: TRBV29-1
size: once
J: TRBJ1-5
D: TRBD1
CDR3: CSVSQGALNQPQHF
DNA: TGCAGCGTCTCACAGGGGGCCCTTAATCAGCCCCAGCATTTT

V: TRBV5-8
size: few
J: TRBJ2-7
D: -
CDR3: CASSLTVLSYEQYF
DNA: TGTGCCAGCAGCTTGACAGTCCTATCCTACGAGCAGTACTTC

V: TRBV7-6
size: -
J: TRBJ1-2
D: TRBD1
CDR3: CASSLGTGDYGYTF
DNA: TGTGCCAGCAGCTTAGGGACAGGGGACTATGGCTACACCTTC

V: TRBV7-8
size: -
J: TRBJ1-4
D: -
CDR3: CASSLVPLLRDLGITNEKLFF
DNA: TGTGCCAGCAGCTTAGTCCCACTATTACGAGATCTCGGGATAACTAATGAAAAACTGTTTTTT

V: TRBV7-9
size: -
J: TRBJ1-2
D: TRBD1
CDR3: CASSLGQGYGYTF
DNA: TGTGCCAGCAGCTTAGGACAGGGGTATGGCTACACCTTC

V: TRBV7-9
size: -
J: TRBJ2-1
D: TRBD1
CDR3: CASSLAGQFYNEQFF
DNA: TGTGCCAGCAGCTTAGCGGGACAGTTCTACAATGAGCAGTTCTTC

V: TRBV2
size: many
J: TRBJ1-1
D: TRBD1
CDR3: CASSEYRGAFF
DNA: TGTGCCAGCAGTGAATACAGGGGAGCTTTCTTT

V: TRBV7-9
size: -
J: TRBJ1-1
D: -
CDR3: CASSQNRMNTEAFF
DNA: TGTGCCAGCAGCCAGAACAGGATGAACACTGAAGCTTTCTTT

V: TRBV10-1
size: -
J: TRBJ1-6
D: TRBD1
CDR3: CASSESGQGEWSPNSPLHF
DNA: TGCGCCAGCAGTGAGTCCGGACAGGGGGAATGGTCCCCTAATTCACCCCTCCACTTT

V: TRBV28
size: -
J: TRBJ2-7
D: TRBD2
CDR3: CASAFILTSGGYSYEQYF
DNA: TGTGCCAGCGCTTTCATATTAACTAGCGGGGGTTACTCCTACGAGCAGTACTTC

V: TRBV5-4
size: -
J: TRBJ1-2
D: TRBD1
CDR3: CASSQQGQARRYTF
DNA: TGTGCCAGCAGCCAGCAGGGACAGGCCCGTCGCTACACCTTC

V: TRBV18
size: -
J: TRBJ1-5
D: -
CDR3: CASSPRETGDPINSNQPQHF
DNA: TGTGCCAGCTCACCACGGGAAACAGGAGACCCGATAAATAGCAATCAGCCCCAGCATTTT

V: TRBV2
size: once
J: TRBJ2-7
D: TRBD1
CDR3: CASRENRDRSYEQYF
DNA: TGTGCCAGCAGGGAGAACCGGGACAGATCCTACGAGCAGTACTTC

V: TRBV14
size: -
J: TRBJ2-2
D: -
CDR3: CASSLQGAWRTGELFF
DNA: TGTGCCAGCAGCCTACAGGGCGCATGGCGCACCGGGGAGCTGTTTTTT

V: TRBV15
size: few
J: TRBJ2-1
D: TRBD2
CDR3: CATSSLLAGVNEQFF
DNA: TGTGCCACCAGCAGCTTACTAGCGGGTGTGAATGAGCAGTTCTTC

V: TRBV7-2
size: -
J: TRBJ1-5
D: -
CDR3: CASSPNRVELPQHF
DNA: TGTGCCAGCAGCCCAAACCGGGTGGAATTGCCCCAGCATTTT

V: TRBV5-1
size: -
J: TRBJ2-1
D: -
CDR3: CASSLDRANEQFF
DNA: TGCGCCAGCAGCTTGGACAGGGCCAATGAGCAGTTCTTC

V: TRBV13
size: -
J: TRBJ2-2
D: TRBD2
CDR3: CASSRRGTSGGPTGELFF
DNA: TGTGCCAGCAGCCGGCGGGGGACTAGCGGGGGGCCCACCGGGGAGCTGTTTTTT

V: TRBV4-1
size: -
J: TRBJ2-7
D: -
CDR3: CASSQGALTSSEQYF
DNA: TGCGCCAGCAGCCAGGGGGCCCTTACTAGTAGCGAGCAGTACTTC

V: TRBV9
size: -
J: TRBJ2-7
D: TRBD2
CDR3: CASSLGGTNYYEQYF
DNA: TGTGCCAGCAGCCTCGGGGGGACTAACTACTACGAGCAGTACTTC

V: TRBV10-3
size: -
J: TRBJ2-7
D: -
CDR3: CAISDADREYGEQYF
DNA: TGTGCCATCAGTGACGCAGATCGGGAGTATGGCGAGCAGTACTTC

V: TRBV29-1
size: -
J: TRBJ2-7
D: TRBD1
CDR3: CSVKLDRDRGLVQYF
DNA: TGCAGCGTTAAACTCGACCGGGACAGGGGACTAGTGCAGTACTTC